These 28 T cell receptor beta chains were all obtained from the same sample, sequenced in a study of T cell changes during pregnancy in multiple sclerosis. Measured with immunoSEQ multiplex PCR; TCRdb has only the in-frame clones, and not every one. Found here are some 47,000 clones, 95% to 96% of them singletons; the top ten hold under 0.9%. The specimen comprised peripheral blood, sampled in the second trimester of pregnancy. The receptors come from a female donor with multiple sclerosis, enrolled in a pregnancy study.

This sequence joins TRBV27 and TRBJ2-3, with TRBD2 as a possible D gene (6 bases). Trimming took off 5 bases at V and 0 bases at J, with 9 bases between the two ends. Germline V CDR1 and CDR2: MNHEY, SMNVEV (reference sequence). The CDR3 consists of 14 residues. The CDR3 bases are TGTGCCAGCAGTCCGGGACTTAGCACAGATACGCAGTATTTT. This translates into CASSPGLSTDTQYF.

The table lists this clone with a few counts. The gene calls are TRBV7-7 and TRBJ1-1, with a possible D match to TRBD1 (5 bases). CDR3 size: 13 residues. The V and J ends lost 6 bases and 1 base respectively, with 9 bases between them. Germline-derived CDR1 and CDR2 are SSHAT and FNYEAQ (reference sequence). CDR3 sequence reads: CASSLTENTEAFF. CDR3 in DNA: TGTGCCAGCAGTCTGACAGAGAACACTGAAGCTTTCTTT.

This chain uses TRBV7-8 with TRBJ1-5; TRBD1 is a possible D gene (6 bases). The CDR3 runs 15 residues. The germline V gene encodes CDR1 SGHVS and CDR2 FQNEAQ. V was cut by 2 bases and J by 0 bases, with 8 bases left in between. DNA for the CDR3: TGTGCCAGCAGCTTACGCAGGGGTAGCAATCAGCCCCAGCATTTT. Translation: CASSLRRGSNQPQHF.

This chain joins TRBV9 and TRBJ2-5, with 8 bases fitting TRBD2. This CDR3 has 16 residues. CDR1 and CDR2 from the germline V gene are SGDLS and YYNGEE. Trimming took 4 bases from V and 0 from J; bases not matched to a gene: 8. Written as DNA, the CDR3 is TGTGCCAGCAGCCCCTCATCTAGCGGGTACCAAGAGACCCAGTACTTC. This encodes CASSPSSSGYQETQYF. Filled out from reference TRBV9 and TRBJ2-5, the complete variable domain reads DSGVTQTPKHLITATGQRVTLRCSPRSGDLSVYWYQQSLDQGLQFLIQYYNGEERAKGNILERFSAQQFPDLHSELNLSSLELGDSALYFCASSPSSSGYQETQYFGPGTRLLVL.

The chain joins TRBV7-9 to TRBJ2-1; tentative D call: TRBD1 (6 bases). Trimming removed 7 bases from V and 2 bases from J, with 21 bases in between. This CDR3 spans 17 amino acids. Germline lookup yields CDR1 SEHNR and CDR2 FQNEAQ (reference sequence). For the CDR3, the DNA is TGTGCCAGCACCCCAAAGTTAGAGGGGGACACCTACAATGAGCAGTTCTTC. It yields the protein CASTPKLEGDTYNEQFF.

The gene calls are TRBV9 and TRBJ1-1; unclear D gene. The CDR3 covers 13 residues. V lost 3 bases to trimming and J lost 1 base, with 7 bases between them. Germline lookup yields CDR1 SGDLS and CDR2 YYNGEE. The CDR3, as DNA: TGTGCCAGCAGCGGCCCCGGGAACACTGAAGCTTTCTTT. This codes for CASSGPGNTEAFF.

The chain carries TRBV9 and TRBJ2-5, with TRBD2 matching 14 bases. Losses at the gene ends were 3 bases for V and 5 bases for J; bases not matched to a gene: 15. Germline CDR1 and CDR2: SGDLS and YYNGEE. This CDR3 comprises 19 residues. This CDR3 reads CASSAHPTTSGRAYETQYF. CDR3 in DNA: TGTGCCAGCAGCGCCCACCCCACGACTAGCGGGAGGGCCTATGAGACCCAGTACTTC.

This chain connects TRBV7-3 to TRBJ2-1, with 7 nucleotides matching TRBD2. Trimming cost V 5 bases and J 10 bases; bases outside gene matches: 11. This CDR3 is built from 14 residues. Germline CDR1 is SGHTA and CDR2 is FQGTGA. The CDR3 is CASSVGLVGSEQFF. CDR3 nucleotide sequence: TGTGCCAGCAGCGTCGGACTAGTGGGGTCGGAGCAGTTCTTC.

The chain carries TRBV7-8 and TRBJ1-1; 9 bases agree with TRBD1. The CDR3 covers 13 residues. Germline lookup yields CDR1 SGHVS and CDR2 FQNEAQ. The ends lost 3 bases at V and 7 bases at J; junction bases unmatched: 3. CDR3 sequence: CASSLGTGLEAFF. CDR3 coding DNA: TGTGCCAGCAGCTTGGGGACAGGGCTTGAAGCTTTCTTT.

The chain carries TRBV7-6 and TRBJ2-2, with 9 bases aligning to TRBD2. This CDR3 contains 17 residues. Trimming took 6 bases from V and 3 from J; bases not matched to a gene: 11. Germline assignment: CDR1 SGHVS and CDR2 FNYEAQ. Here the CDR3 reads CASRKEAGGPHTGELFF. The CDR3 DNA reads TGTGCCAGCAGGAAAGAGGCGGGGGGGCCCCACACCGGGGAGCTGTTTTTT.

V gene TRBV4-1 combines with J gene TRBJ1-6; D unclear. The CDR3 sequence is 16 residues long. Looked up from germline, CDR1 is MGHRA and CDR2 is YSYEKL. The V and J ends lost 0 bases and 7 bases respectively, with 13 bases between them. Written as DNA, the CDR3 is TGCGCCAGCAGCCAAGATCACGGGATTCAGAATTCACCCCTCCACTTT. It encodes CASSQDHGIQNSPLHF.

The rearrangement links TRBV25-1 to TRBJ1-1, with 7 bases aligning to TRBD1. Germline V gene data show CDR1 as MGHDK and CDR2 as SYGVNS. V lost 4 bases to trimming and J lost 4 bases; unmatched junction nucleotides: 3. The CDR3 totals 13 residues. For the CDR3, the DNA is TGTGCCAGCAGTGCCGCAGGGGGCACTGAAGCTTTCTTT. It translates to CASSAAGGTEAFF.

This chain links TRBV5-1 with TRBJ1-2, with a weak D call TRBD1 (6 bases). Germline CDR1 and CDR2: SGHRS and YFSETQ. Deletions cut 5 bases from V and 2 bases from J, with 22 bases between. This CDR3 comprises 17 residues. The CDR3: CASRGGGRQIANYGYTF. The DNA for the CDR3 is TGCGCCAGCAGAGGGGGGGGCAGACAGATCGCAAACTATGGCTACACCTTC.

The chain joins TRBV5-1 to TRBJ1-2; maybe TRBD1 (6 bases). V lost 5 bases and J 6 bases, leaving 23 bases between the germline ends. The CDR3 is made up of 16 amino acids. Germline V CDR1 and CDR2: SGHRS, YFSETQ. The CDR3 sequence: CASRRGKTGRLDGYTF. The CDR3 DNA follows: TGCGCCAGCAGGAGGGGGAAGACGGGCCGGCTGGATGGCTACACCTTC. The full variable domain, in which reference TRBV5-1 and TRBJ1-2 provide the parts outside the CDR3, is KAGVTQTPRYLIKTRGQQVTLSCSPISGHRSVSWYQQTPGQGLQFLFEYFSETQRNKGNFPGRFSGRQFSNSRSEMNVSTLELGDSALYLCASRRGKTGRLDGYTFGSGTRLTVV.

V gene TRBV2 combines with J gene TRBJ2-1, with D perhaps TRBD1 (5 bases). This CDR3 is 15 amino acids long. Germline-derived CDR1 and CDR2 are SNHLY and FYNNEI. V was cut by 1 base and J by 8 bases, with 15 bases left in between. In DNA, the CDR3 is TGTGCCAGCAGTGAAGGGGGCACTCACATGCATGAGCAGTTCTTC. It translates to CASSEGGTHMHEQFF.

The chain carries TRBV6-4 and TRBJ2-3; the match to TRBD1 covers 8 bases. V dropped 3 bases and J dropped 5; count of bases not matched to a gene: 7. CDR3 length: 15 amino acids. The germline gives CDR1 MRHNA, CDR2 SNTAGT. The chain's CDR3 is CASSERTGSVDTQYF. CDR3 coding DNA: TGTGCCAGCAGTGAAAGGACAGGGTCGGTAGATACGCAGTATTTT.

J is TRBJ1-6 and V is TRBV4-3; D ambiguous. CDR1 and CDR2 (germline): LGHNA, YSLEER. The CDR3 totals 15 residues. V was trimmed by 0 bases and J by 9 bases, leaving 12 bases between them. The CDR3 DNA reads TGCGCCAGCAGCCAAGAATCGGGCGGGAGTTCACCCCTCCACTTT. Its translation: CASSQESGGSSPLHF.

About this clone itself: Its ends do not fully match the called genes, so a read error is possible. The rearrangement links TRBV11-3 to TRBJ2-2, with 7 bases lining up with TRBD1. Germline V CDR1 and CDR2: SGHNT, YENEEA. The CDR3 is made up of 16 amino acids. CDR3 sequence reads: CASSIEGTANTGELFF. The CDR3 region has the DNA TGTGCCAGCAGCATAGAAGGGACAGCGAACACCGGGGAGCTGTTTTTT.

The chain is built from TRBV6-1 and TRBJ2-3, with 11 bases identical to TRBD2. This CDR3 is built from 17 residues. J gave up 1 base and V 3 bases, and 6 bases lay outside the gene matches. Germline V lookup: CDR1 MNHNS, CDR2 SASEGT. The CDR3: CASSEVAGGPGTDTQYF. For the CDR3, the DNA is TGTGCCAGCAGTGAGGTAGCGGGAGGGCCGGGCACAGATACGCAGTATTTT.

The genes are TRBV2 and TRBJ2-2, with 8 bases fitting TRBD1. The V and J ends lost 10 bases and 5 bases, in that order; junction bases with no gene match: 3. The CDR3 runs to 12 residues. Per germline, CDR1 SNHLY and CDR2 FYNNEI. CDR3 in DNA: TGTGCCAAACGACAGGGGACCGGGGAGCTGTTTTTT. Translating it yields CAKRQGTGELFF.

The CDR3 region has the DNA TGCGCCAGCAGCTTGCAGGTTATGCCCGGGGAGCTGTTTTTT. It specifies CASSLQVMPGELFF. The chain is built from TRBV5-1 and TRBJ2-2, with unresolved D. This CDR3 comprises 14 residues. Germline V gene sequence: CDR1 SGHRS, CDR2 YFSETQ. The V end was cut by 1 base, the J end by 6 bases, with 10 bases between.

V and J are TRBV2 and TRBJ1-1; 7 bases are a match to TRBD1. With 7 bases clipped from V and 4 bases from J, the junction kept 6 bases outside the gene matches. The germline V gene encodes CDR1 SNHLY and CDR2 FYNNEI. This CDR3 is 13 amino acids long. The CDR3 DNA is TGTGCCAGCACGAGACAGGGCGGCACTGAAGCTTTCTTT. Protein: CASTRQGGTEAFF.

V usage is TRBV7-2 and J usage is TRBJ1-3; D might be TRBD1 (5 bases). V lost 5 bases, J lost 0 bases, and 8 bases lay in between. Germline V CDR1 and CDR2: SGHTA, FQGNSA. The CDR3 length is 14 residues. In nucleotides, the CDR3 is TGTGCCAGCAGCCTACAGGCCTCTGGAAACACCATATATTTT. Translating it yields CASSLQASGNTIYF.

The J gene is TRBJ2-5, the V gene TRBV2; D call uncertain. V was cut by 2 bases and J by 1 base, with 8 bases left in between. This CDR3 contains 14 residues. The V gene's germline CDR1 is SNHLY and CDR2 FYNNEI. CDR3 protein: CASSETYPQETQYF. The CDR3 DNA follows: TGTGCCAGCAGTGAAACATACCCCCAAGAGACCCAGTACTTC.

In its sample, this clone was seen a few times. This chain uses TRBV5-1 with TRBJ1-1, with D tentatively TRBD1 (5 bases). V was trimmed by 3 bases and J by 6 bases, leaving 15 bases between them. CDR1 and CDR2 (germline): SGHRS, YFSETQ. The CDR3 loop spans 14 amino acids. The CDR3 sequence: CASSSNPQVSEAFF. CDR3 nucleotide sequence: TGCGCCAGCAGCTCGAATCCACAGGTTTCTGAAGCTTTCTTT.

The rearrangement links TRBV5-8 to TRBJ1-5; TRBD1 matches 9 bases. With V trimmed by 0 bases and J by 9 bases, 7 bases remained unmatched. Per the germline V gene, CDR1 is SGHTS and CDR2 is YDEGEE. The CDR3 sequence is 15 residues long. The DNA for the CDR3 is TGTGCCAGCAGCTTGGAGGACAGGGGTGGTCGGCCCCAGCATTTT. Its translation: CASSLEDRGGRPQHF.

The chain uses TRBV11-3 and TRBJ2-3; no clear D gene. Germline values: CDR1 SGHNT, CDR2 YENEEA. The CDR3 is 14 amino acids. Trimming cost V 5 bases and J 0 bases, with 9 bases left between them. The DNA for the CDR3 is TGTGCCAGCAGCAAGCAGGATAGCACAGATACGCAGTATTTT. Translating gives CASSKQDSTDTQYF.

This chain uses TRBV10-2 with TRBJ2-1, with 12 bases identical to TRBD2. The CDR3 is made up of 15 amino acids. The V gene end was trimmed by 7 bases and the J gene end by 10 bases; junction bases not matched to a gene: 11. Germline CDR1 reads WSHSY; CDR2 reads SAAADI. The CDR3 nucleotides read TGCGCCAGCACCAGACTAGCGGGGGCCCCGGAGGAGCAGTTCTTC. Its translation is CASTRLAGAPEEQFF.